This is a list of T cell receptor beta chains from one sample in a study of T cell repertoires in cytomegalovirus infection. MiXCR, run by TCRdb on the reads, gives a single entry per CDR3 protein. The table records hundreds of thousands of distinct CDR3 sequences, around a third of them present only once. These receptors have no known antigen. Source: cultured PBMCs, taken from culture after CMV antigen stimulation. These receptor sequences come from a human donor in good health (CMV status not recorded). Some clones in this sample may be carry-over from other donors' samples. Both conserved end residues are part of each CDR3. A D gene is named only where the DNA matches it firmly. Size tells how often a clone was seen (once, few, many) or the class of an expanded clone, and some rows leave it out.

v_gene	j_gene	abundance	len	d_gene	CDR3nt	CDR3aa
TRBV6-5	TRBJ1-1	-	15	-	TGTGCCAGCAGTCCACGACCACGCGCGGTAGCTGAAGCTTTCTTT	CASSPRPRAVAEAFF
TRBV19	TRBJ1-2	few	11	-	TGTGCCAGTAGTCGAGGGGTTGGCTACACCTTC	CASSRGVGYTF
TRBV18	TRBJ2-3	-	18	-	TGTGCCAGCTCACAGTGGACCAGACCGGGACTGCTCACAGATACGCAGTATTTT	CASSQWTRPGLLTDTQYF
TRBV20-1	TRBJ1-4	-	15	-	TGCAGTGCCCCCCTTGGCAGCGCAACTAATGAAAAACTGTTTTTT	CSAPLGSATNEKLFF
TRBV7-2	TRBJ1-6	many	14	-	TGTGCCAGCAGCCCGGCCGGGGTAGGGTCACCCCTCCACTTT	CASSPAGVGSPLHF
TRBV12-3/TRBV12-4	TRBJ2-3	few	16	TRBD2	TGTGCCAGCACCCCCGGCGTAGCGGGGGGGATGTATACGCAGTATTTT	CASTPGVAGGMYTQYF
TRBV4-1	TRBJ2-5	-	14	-	TGCGCCAGCAGCCAAGCTGGAGGGCAAGAGACCCAGTACTTC	CASSQAGGQETQYF
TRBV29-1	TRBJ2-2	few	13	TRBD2	TGCAGCGTTAGCGGGACTAACGGCGGGGAGCTGTTTTTT	CSVSGTNGGELFF
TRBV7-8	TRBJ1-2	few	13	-	TGTGCCAGCAGCTTTACAAGCGCCTATGGCTACACCTTC	CASSFTSAYGYTF
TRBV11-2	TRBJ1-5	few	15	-	TGTGCCAGCAACCGCCGGGTAGGGTCTAATCAGCCCCAGCATTTT	CASNRRVGSNQPQHF
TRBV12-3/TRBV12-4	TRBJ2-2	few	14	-	TGTGCCAGCGGACCTTCGGTATTTGGCGGGGAGCTGTTTTTT	CASGPSVFGGELFF
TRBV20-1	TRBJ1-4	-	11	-	TGCAGTGCTGATACAGGGGAAAAACTGTTTTTT	CSADTGEKLFF
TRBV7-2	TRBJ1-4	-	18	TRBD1	TGTGCCAGCAGCGTAAACAGGGGTGGGCGTGCAACTAATGAAAAACTGTTTTTT	CASSVNRGGRATNEKLFF
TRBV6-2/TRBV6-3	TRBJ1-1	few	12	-	TGTGCCAGCACCAACGGGGACCAAGGAGCTTTCTTT	CASTNGDQGAFF
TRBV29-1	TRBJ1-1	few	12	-	TGCAGCGCGCAGGGCGCGAACACTGAAGCTTTCTTT	CSAQGANTEAFF
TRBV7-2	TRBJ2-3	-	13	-	TGTGCCAGCAGCGTCGCAGGGGGGGGTACGCAGTATTTT	CASSVAGGGTQYF
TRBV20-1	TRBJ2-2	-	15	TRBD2	TGCAGTGCTAAACTAGCGGGAGGGCCCCCAGGGGAGCTGTTTTTT	CSAKLAGGPPGELFF
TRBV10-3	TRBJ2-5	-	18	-	TGTGCCATCAGTGACCGGTCTCGGAAGGATGGGGGCCAAGAGACCCAGTACTTC	CAISDRSRKDGGQETQYF
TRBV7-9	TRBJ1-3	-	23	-	TGTGCCAGCAGCGGGGATGAGGCGGAGGGAGAGTCACTCTGGGGCTACTCTGGAAACACCATATATTTT	CASSGDEAEGESLWGYSGNTIYF
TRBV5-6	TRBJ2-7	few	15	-	TGTGCCAGCAGCTTGCCCGAGGGGCAGATTTACGAGCAGTACTTC	CASSLPEGQIYEQYF
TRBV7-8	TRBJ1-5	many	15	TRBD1	TGTGCCAGCAGAACTAGCAGGACAGGGGGGCAGCCCCAGCATTTT	CASRTSRTGGQPQHF